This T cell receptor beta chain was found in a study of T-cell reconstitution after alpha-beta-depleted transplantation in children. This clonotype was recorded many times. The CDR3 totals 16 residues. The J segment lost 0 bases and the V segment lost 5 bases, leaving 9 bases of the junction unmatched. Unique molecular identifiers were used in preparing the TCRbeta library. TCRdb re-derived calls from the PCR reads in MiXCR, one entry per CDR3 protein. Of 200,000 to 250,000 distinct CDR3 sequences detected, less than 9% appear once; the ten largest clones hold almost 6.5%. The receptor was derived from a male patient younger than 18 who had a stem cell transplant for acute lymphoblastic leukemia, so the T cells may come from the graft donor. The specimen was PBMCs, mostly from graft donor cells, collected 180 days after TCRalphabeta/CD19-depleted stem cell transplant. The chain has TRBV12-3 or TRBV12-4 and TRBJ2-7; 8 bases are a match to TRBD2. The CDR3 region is CASSAFTSGSSYEQYF. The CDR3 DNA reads TGTGCCAGCAGTGCCTTTACTAGCGGAAGCTCCTACGAGCAGTACTTC.